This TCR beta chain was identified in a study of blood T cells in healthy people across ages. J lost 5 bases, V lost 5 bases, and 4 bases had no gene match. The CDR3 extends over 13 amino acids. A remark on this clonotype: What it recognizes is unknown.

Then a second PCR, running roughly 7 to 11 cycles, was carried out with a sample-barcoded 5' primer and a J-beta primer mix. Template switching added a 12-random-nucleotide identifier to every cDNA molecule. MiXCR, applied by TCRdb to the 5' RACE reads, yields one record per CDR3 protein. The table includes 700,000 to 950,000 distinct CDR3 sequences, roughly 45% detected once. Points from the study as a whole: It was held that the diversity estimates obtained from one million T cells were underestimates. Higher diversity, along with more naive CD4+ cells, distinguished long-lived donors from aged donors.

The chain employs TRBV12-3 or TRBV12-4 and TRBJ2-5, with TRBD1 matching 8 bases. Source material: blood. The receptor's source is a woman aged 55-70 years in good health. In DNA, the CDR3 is TGTGCCAGCAGTGTGAACAGGGGGGAGACCCAGTACTTC. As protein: CASSVNRGETQYF.